This TCR beta chain was identified in a study of blood T cell repertoires in COVID-19 (dated by TCRdb to about 2020). The study in broad terms: Samples from collaborators originated in the United States, Italy and Spain and spanned both the acute and convalescent phases of COVID-19. The material from the prospective study consisted of cDNA or gDNA derived from T cells, B-cell-depleted T cells, or PBMCs. The dataset comprised deeply sampled blood TCRbeta repertoires from subjects exposed to, actively infected with, or recovered from COVID-19. The repertoires were released in a freely available public database meant as a resource for research on the immune response to SARS-CoV-2. The samples were drawn from the first 160 participants of the ongoing ImmuneRACE study and from some 1,300 subjects provided by 6 global collaborators. Sample metadata almost always included a de-identified subject ID, COVID-19 status, age in years and sex. Where available, HLA class I and class II types were obtained from metadata supplied by the sample provider rather than from assay-based typing. Results and caveats for the whole study, not just this receptor: The quantity of clinical and demographic metadata differed by source and by participant and was supplied without curation.

The collaborating institutions used their own protocols to collect whole blood in K2EDTA tubes. Collaborator samples were shipped for TCRbeta analysis as frozen whole blood, isolated PBMCs, or DNA extracted from either sample type. TCRbeta CDR3 regions were amplified from genomic DNA by means of the immunoSEQ Assay, a bias-controlled multiplex PCR. In the source study's methods: The number of nucleated cells in each sample was estimated by amplification of reference gene primers within the assay. To quantify the absolute abundance of each unique TCRbeta CDR3 rearrangement, sequence reads were collapsed and filtered. Productive Simpson clonality was computed per sample as the square root of Simpson's diversity index over productive rearrangements. TCRdb's version of the immuneACCESS table is confined to in-frame rearrangements and falls short of the full clone set. An unresolved V gene accounts for under half of the shortfall where checked; the remainder is of unknown origin. Clone size and V and J calls were adopted from that table, with D and trimming inferred from the DNA. This sample has tens of thousands of clones in its table, and roughly 91% of those were observed once. Less than 6% of the sample is held by the ten biggest clonotypes.

Remarks on this clone: No cognate antigen has been identified for it. No much larger clone exists at a distance of one base, and base qualities are not known.

Looking up the germline V gene (reference sequence) yields CDR1 SGHKS and CDR2 YYEKEE. The CDR3 spans 14 residues, from the cysteine through the phenylalanine. Kept here is only the CDR3 DNA, which spans 42 bases and is read in frame from base 1. V is shortened by 1 base, J by 0 bases, and the region joining them spans 7 bases. The sequence was obtained from a woman of 80 years or more with active COVID-19. Recombination linked TRBV5-5 to TRBJ1-1, with an unclear D gene assignment. Sample: peripheral blood. CDR3 region: CASSLQHVNTEAFF. The nucleotide sequence is given as TGTGCCAGCAGCTTGCAACACGTGAACACTGAAGCTTTCTTT.